The next 22 T cell receptor beta chains were all read from a single sample in a study of long-term antiretroviral therapy in people with HIV. Sequencing relied on immunoSEQ assay v3.0, run at survey level. Generated by immunoSEQ multiplex PCR, the TCRdb table keeps only in-frame clones and is missing some. Seen here are 20,000 to 25,000 clones, roughly 84% observed once, and the top ten hold 9.5% to 12%. The sample consisted of unsorted PBMCs, taken 2.3 to 2.5 years after starting antiretroviral therapy. These receptors originate from a man aged 40-49 years with HIV.

This chain uses TRBV2 with TRBJ2-1; weak D call: TRBD2 (5 bases). The CDR3 runs to 15 residues. Trimming cost V 1 base and J 6 bases, with 13 bases left between them. The germline V gene encodes CDR1 SNHLY and CDR2 FYNNEI. CDR3 DNA sequence: TGTGCCAGCAGTGAAGTGCGGCGGGCGACCAATGAGCAGTTCTTC. Its translation: CASSEVRRATNEQFF.

The chain recombines TRBV7-2 with TRBJ1-3, with TRBD1 as a possible D gene (5 bases). Germline assignment: CDR1 SGHTA and CDR2 FQGNSA. The CDR3 is 16 residues long. V was clipped by 3 bases and J by 5 bases, with 17 bases between them. CDR3 protein: CASSFSLDSFRNTIYF. DNA of the CDR3: TGTGCCAGCAGCTTTTCCCTAGACAGTTTCAGAAACACCATATATTTT.

As DNA, the CDR3 is TGTGCCAGCAGCTTAGAAGCGGCTAGCGGGGGCAACGAGCAGTACTTC. It codes for CASSLEAASGGNEQYF. This sequence joins TRBV11-1 and TRBJ2-7; 10 bases are shared with TRBD2. The junction had 8 bases not matched to a gene; V was cut back by 1 base and J by 5 bases. Germline V CDR1 and CDR2: SGHAT, FQDESV (reference sequence). CDR3 size: 16 residues.

The chain joins TRBV29-1 to TRBJ2-5; 10 bases line up with TRBD2. Germline assignment: CDR1 SQVTM and CDR2 ANQGSEA. V shed 7 bases, J shed 5 bases, and the junction held 7 bases outside the gene matches. The CDR3 sequence is 13 residues long. For the CDR3, the DNA is TGCAGCGGGAGCGGGGGGGCAGGGGAGACCCAGTACTTC. Protein sequence: CSGSGGAGETQYF. Looking up the rest from reference TRBV29-1 and TRBJ2-5 gives the full variable domain: SAVISQKPSRDICQRGTSLTIQCQVDSQVTMMFWYRQQPGQSLTLIATANQGSEATYESGFVIDKFPISRPNLTFSTLTVSNMSPEDSSIYLCSGSGGAGETQYFGPGTRLLVL.

The V and J genes are TRBV4-3 and TRBJ2-3; 9 nucleotides line up with TRBD1. J lost 3 bases, V lost 0 bases, and 13 bases had no gene match. Germline CDR1 and CDR2: LGHNA and YSLEER. The CDR3 has 19 amino acids. The CDR3 loop reads CASSQEWGFGTGPTDTQYF. CDR3 coding DNA: TGCGCCAGCAGCCAAGAATGGGGATTCGGGACAGGGCCTACAGATACGCAGTATTTT.

This rearrangement joins TRBV7-2 to TRBJ2-7, with TRBD2 matching over 8 bases. Trimming at V came to 7 bases and at J to 3 bases, leaving 11 bases not matched to a gene. This CDR3 is 15 amino acids long. Germline values: CDR1 SGHTA, CDR2 FQGNSA. In DNA form, the CDR3 reads TGTGCCAGCAAAAAGTCTAGCGGGCCTCACTACGAGCAGTACTTC. Translated, it gives CASKKSSGPHYEQYF.

The chain is built from TRBV25-1 and TRBJ2-1, with TRBD1 identical over 8 bases. The CDR3 is 14 amino acids. Germline lookup yields CDR1 MGHDK and CDR2 SYGVNS. V was clipped by 2 bases and J by 7 bases; unmatched bases: 4. The CDR3 loop reads CASSEPRGLNEQFF. In DNA form, the CDR3 reads TGTGCCAGCAGTGAACCCAGGGGGCTGAATGAGCAGTTCTTC. The whole variable domain, filled in from reference TRBV25-1 and TRBJ2-1, reads EADIYQTPRYLVIGTGKKITLECSQTMGHDKMYWYQQDPGMELHLIHYSYGVNSTEKGDLSSESTVSRIRTEHFPLTLESARPSHTSQYLCASSEPRGLNEQFFGPGTRLTVL.

V is TRBV30 and J is TRBJ1-2; unclear D gene. The germline gives CDR1 GTSNPN, CDR2 SVGIG (reference sequence). This CDR3 has 14 amino acids. Between the trimmed V and J ends, which lost 4 bases and 3 bases, there was a span of 15 bases. The CDR3, as DNA: TGTGCCTGGATCCGGCAGCGGGATCACTATGGCTACACCTTC. Its translation: CAWIRQRDHYGYTF.

This clone was observed a handful of times. The chain employs TRBV7-6 and TRBJ1-4, with D tentatively TRBD1 (5 bases). The CDR3 covers 15 residues. Trimming cost V 5 bases and J 6 bases, with 16 bases left between them. Per germline, CDR1 SGHVS and CDR2 FNYEAQ. CDR3 protein: CASSPGLGNYEKLFF. CDR3 sequence (DNA): TGTGCCAGCAGCCCGGGGCTCGGGAATTATGAAAAACTGTTTTTT. The variable domain in full, with the rest retrieved from reference TRBV7-6 and TRBJ1-4, is GAGVSQSPRYKVTKRGQDVALRCDPISGHVSLYWYRQALGQGPEFLTYFNYEAQQDKSGLPNDRFSAERPEGSISTLTIQRTEQRDSAMYRCASSPGLGNYEKLFFGSGTQLSVL.

This chain uses TRBV20-1 with TRBJ1-1; D not resolved. CDR3 length: 10 amino acids. V was shortened by 4 bases and J by 7 bases, with 7 bases between the two germline ends. Germline loops: CDR1 DFQATT, CDR2 SNEGSKA (reference sequence). In DNA, the CDR3 is TGCAGTGCTAATAGGGATGAAGCTTTCTTT. This translates into CSANRDEAFF.

The rearrangement joins TRBV4-3 to TRBJ2-7, with a weak D call TRBD1 (5 bases). The V and J ends lost 1 base and 2 bases respectively, with 9 bases between them. From germline, CDR1 is LGHNA and CDR2 YSLEER. The CDR3 extends over 14 amino acids. CDR3 residues: CASSQGQIAYEQYF. The CDR3 DNA reads TGCGCCAGCAGCCAAGGACAGATAGCCTACGAGCAGTACTTC.

V is TRBV7-2 and J is TRBJ1-5, with a tentative D call TRBD1 (6 bases). Trimming pared 5 bases from V and 7 bases from J, leaving 15 bases between. Germline values: CDR1 SGHTA, CDR2 FQGNSA. This CDR3 is built from 14 residues. The DNA of the CDR3 is TGTGCCAGCAGCCTGGGACATCAGAACCAGCCCCAGCATTTT. Protein: CASSLGHQNQPQHF.

In this sample, this clone turned up once. The chain has TRBV7-3 and TRBJ2-6; 9 bases line up with TRBD1. The V gene's germline CDR1 is SGHTA and CDR2 FQGTGA. This CDR3 has 21 amino acids. The V segment lost 1 base and the J segment 0 bases; nucleotides outside the gene matches: 13. The DNA for the CDR3 is TGTGCCAGCAGCTTAAGGGGACAGGGAGGCGTGATGGCCTCTGGGGCCAACGTCCTGACTTTC. Residues: CASSLRGQGGVMASGANVLTF.

This sequence joins TRBV5-1 and TRBJ2-3; 13 positions match TRBD2. This CDR3 is built from 15 residues. J lost 3 bases, V lost 4 bases, and 2 bases had no gene match. CDR1 SGHRS and CDR2 YFSETQ come from the germline V gene. As DNA, the CDR3 is TGCGCCAGCAGCGGGGGACTAGCGGGGACAGATACGCAGTATTTT. This translates into CASSGGLAGTDTQYF.

This clone has just a few counts. At one boundary the junction diverges from the germline segment, which might be a read error. Other DNA variants within this sample encode the same CDR3. The V gene is TRBV11-3, the J gene TRBJ2-2; no clear D. Per the germline V gene, CDR1 is SGHNT and CDR2 is YENEEA. The CDR3 runs to 13 residues. CDR3 sequence reads: CASSLDRTGELFF. CDR3 in DNA: TGTGCCAGCAGCCTAGACCGGACCGGGGAGCTGTTTTTT.

V and J are TRBV10-2 and TRBJ1-5; D uncertain. Germline V lookup: CDR1 WSHSY, CDR2 SAAADI. This CDR3 contains 13 residues. The V and J ends lost 7 bases and 3 bases respectively, with 10 bases between them. The CDR3 DNA follows: TGCGCCAGCACCCCGGCCCACAATCAGCCCCAGCATTTT. Protein sequence: CASTPAHNQPQHF.

The J gene is TRBJ2-2, the V gene TRBV9, with D tentatively TRBD2 (5 bases). This CDR3 spans 15 amino acids. Germline lookup yields CDR1 SGDLS and CDR2 YYNGEE. Between the trimmed V and J ends, which lost 0 bases and 8 bases, there was a span of 14 bases. CDR3 region: CASSVAPGIGGELFF. The CDR3 bases are TGTGCCAGCAGCGTAGCTCCCGGGATTGGGGGGGAGCTGTTTTTT.

V is TRBV27 and J is TRBJ2-5, with D unclear. CDR1 and CDR2 from the germline V gene are MNHEY and SMNVEV (reference sequence). This CDR3 is 13 amino acids long. V dropped 6 bases and J dropped 1 base, with 9 bases sitting between them. CDR3 nucleotides: TGTGCCAGCAGAGCCTTTCTCCAAGAGACCCAGTACTTC. Amino acids: CASRAFLQETQYF.

The V call is TRBV29-1, the J call TRBJ2-2, with D perhaps being TRBD1 or TRBD2 (5 bases each). V lost 6 bases and J lost 7, with 15 bases in between. In germline, CDR1 is SQVTM, CDR2 ANQGSEA. The CDR3 consists of 13 residues. The CDR3 DNA is TGCAGCGTAAATCGGCAGGGAGACGGGGAGCTGTTTTTT. Residues: CSVNRQGDGELFF.

The table lists this clone with a count of one. V and J are TRBV5-8 and TRBJ1-2; 10 bases fit TRBD1. The CDR3 runs 14 residues. V dropped 4 bases and J dropped 6; count of bases not matched to a gene: 6. CDR1 is SGHTS, CDR2 YDEGEE, per germline. CDR3 sequence reads: CASSHLDRGDGYTF. CDR3 in DNA: TGTGCCAGCAGCCACCTGGACAGGGGGGATGGCTACACCTTC.

This chain joins TRBV27 and TRBJ2-1; TRBD1 matches at 12 bases. V shed 1 base and J 9 bases; nucleotides not matched to a gene: 13. The CDR3 is made up of 18 amino acids. Germline V CDR1 and CDR2: MNHEY, SMNVEV (reference sequence). CDR3 amino acids: CASSLYILPGQGAGEQFF. Written as DNA, the CDR3 is TGTGCCAGCAGTTTATACATACTGCCGGGACAGGGGGCCGGTGAGCAGTTCTTC.

This rearrangement joins TRBV19 to TRBJ2-6; D remains ambiguous. V lost 3 bases to trimming and J lost 0 bases, with 6 bases between them. The CDR3 has 15 amino acids. CDR1 is LNHDA and CDR2 is SQIVND in the germline V gene (reference sequence). CDR3 in amino acids: CASSMRPSGANVLTF. CDR3 DNA: TGTGCCAGTAGTATGAGGCCCTCTGGGGCCAACGTCCTGACTTTC.